This is a list of T cell receptor beta chains from one sample in a study of blood T cell repertoires in COVID-19. Clones were read by immunoSEQ multiplex PCR, and TCRdb kept only the in-frame ones, dropping some. Of roughly 140,000 clones in the sample, 85% to 90% were seen once. The source material was peripheral blood. The receptors were gathered from a woman over 75 with acute or convalescent COVID-19. The CDR3 runs from the conserved cysteine through the conserved F or W. Each record gives: D gene, clone size, J gene, V gene, CDR3 protein, CDR3 DNA. The D gene is left open where the match is weak. Only some rows state a clone size, as once, few, many or a class for expanded clones.

D: -; size: -; J: TRBJ1-5; V: TRBV6-5; CDR3: CASSADRLVGPQHF; DNA: TGTGCCAGCAGCGCCGACAGACTGGTAGGGCCCCAGCATTTT
D: -; size: -; J: TRBJ2-5; V: TRBV9; CDR3: CASDRGGGSWETQYF; DNA: TGTGCCAGCGACCGGGGAGGGGGGAGTTGGGAGACCCAGTACTTC
D: -; size: -; J: TRBJ1-6; V: TRBV3-1/TRBV3-2; CDR3: CASSQEGAGYSSPLHF; DNA: TGTGCCAGCAGCCAAGAGGGGGCGGGTTACTCTTCACCCCTCCACTTT
D: -; size: -; J: TRBJ1-4; V: TRBV28; CDR3: CASSRLRGEKLFF; DNA: TGTGCCAGCAGCCGACTGCGAGGCGAAAAACTGTTTTTT
D: -; size: once; J: TRBJ1-5; V: TRBV6-2/TRBV6-3; CDR3: CASSYSPGVRQPQHF; DNA: TGTGCCAGCAGTTACAGCCCAGGGGTAAGACAGCCCCAGCATTTT
D: -; size: -; J: TRBJ1-5; V: TRBV18; CDR3: CASSLEGLGAAGNQPQHF; DNA: TGTGCCAGCTCACTAGAAGGATTAGGAGCAGCAGGGAATCAGCCCCAGCATTTT
D: TRBD1; size: -; J: TRBJ2-1; V: TRBV7-2; CDR3: CASTGQGGNNEQFF; DNA: TGTGCCAGTACCGGACAGGGTGGAAACAATGAGCAGTTCTTC
D: -; size: -; J: TRBJ1-6; V: TRBV7-2; CDR3: CASSLDRVGSPLHF; DNA: TGTGCCAGCAGCTTAGATCGGGTTGGCTCACCCCTCCACTTT
D: TRBD1; size: -; J: TRBJ1-2; V: TRBV11-2; CDR3: CASSPDRNGYGYTF; DNA: TGTGCCAGCAGCCCGGACAGGAACGGGTATGGCTACACCTTC
D: -; size: -; J: TRBJ2-3; V: TRBV2; CDR3: CASSETVSSTDTQYF; DNA: TGTGCCAGCAGTGAGACAGTGTCTAGCACAGATACGCAGTATTTT
D: TRBD1; size: -; J: TRBJ1-1; V: TRBV7-2; CDR3: CASSLALVTGAFF; DNA: TGTGCCAGCAGCTTAGCGCTCGTGACAGGGGCTTTCTTT
D: TRBD1; size: -; J: TRBJ2-2; V: TRBV5-4; CDR3: CASSPGQGVGGGELFF; DNA: TGTGCCAGCAGCCCGGGACAGGGGGTTGGTGGCGGGGAGCTGTTTTTT
D: -; size: -; J: TRBJ2-2; V: TRBV20-1; CDR3: CSAGRSTELFF; DNA: TGCAGTGCTGGGAGGTCCACGGAGCTGTTTTTT
D: -; size: -; J: TRBJ1-2; V: TRBV7-2; CDR3: CASRSGPRDGYTF; DNA: TGTGCCAGCAGGTCAGGGCCTCGGGATGGCTACACCTTC
D: TRBD1; size: -; J: TRBJ2-1; V: TRBV29-1; CDR3: CSLTTGGLENEQFF; DNA: TGCAGCCTTACGACAGGGGGATTGGAAAATGAGCAGTTCTTC
D: -; size: -; J: TRBJ1-5; V: TRBV28; CDR3: CASSLHPTNQPQHF; DNA: TGTGCCAGCAGTCTTCACCCAACTAATCAGCCCCAGCATTTT
D: -; size: -; J: TRBJ1-5; V: TRBV30; CDR3: CASSQRENQPQHF; DNA: TGTGCCTCGTCACAGAGGGAAAATCAGCCCCAGCATTTT
D: -; size: -; J: TRBJ1-4; V: TRBV7-8; CDR3: CASSLSREKLFF; DNA: TGTGCCAGCAGCTTATCACGGGAAAAACTGTTTTTT
D: -; size: -; J: TRBJ2-7; V: TRBV3-1/TRBV3-2; CDR3: CASSQVAGIEQYF; DNA: TGTGCCAGCAGCCAAGTTGCAGGGATCGAGCAGTACTTC
D: -; size: -; J: TRBJ2-1; V: TRBV15; CDR3: CATSRTGNNEQFF; DNA: TGTGCCACCAGCAGAACAGGGAACAATGAGCAGTTCTTC
D: -; size: once; J: TRBJ1-2; V: TRBV3-1/TRBV3-2; CDR3: CASSQAAGGRAYGYTF; DNA: TGTGCCAGCAGCCAAGCGGCGGGGGGGCGAGCCTATGGCTACACCTTC
D: -; size: -; J: TRBJ1-4; V: TRBV18; CDR3: CASSPLGTNEKLFF; DNA: TGTGCCAGCTCACCTCTCGGAACTAATGAAAAACTGTTTTTT
D: -; size: -; J: TRBJ1-3; V: TRBV5-1; CDR3: CASSPRQPGISGNTIYF; DNA: TGCGCCAGCAGCCCCCGGCAACCAGGGATCTCTGGAAACACCATATATTTT
D: -; size: -; J: TRBJ1-3; V: TRBV20-1; CDR3: CSASSPVQKGNSGNTIYF; DNA: TGCAGTGCTAGTAGCCCGGTACAGAAAGGAAACTCTGGAAACACCATATATTTT
D: -; size: -; J: TRBJ1-1; V: TRBV19; CDR3: CASSIQGPSTEAFF; DNA: TGTGCCAGTAGTATCCAGGGCCCTAGCACTGAAGCTTTCTTT
D: -; size: -; J: TRBJ1-2; V: TRBV20-1; CDR3: CSASHQLRGHYGYTF; DNA: TGCAGTGCTAGTCATCAGCTAAGAGGTCACTATGGCTACACCTTC
D: TRBD2; size: -; J: TRBJ2-3; V: TRBV11-2; CDR3: CASSKGLARGTDTQYF; DNA: TGTGCCAGCAGCAAGGGACTAGCTCGGGGAACAGATACGCAGTATTTT
D: TRBD2; size: -; J: TRBJ2-5; V: TRBV7-2; CDR3: CASSLAPSGGQGTQYF; DNA: TGTGCCAGCAGCTTAGCGCCTAGCGGGGGACAAGGGACCCAGTACTTC
D: TRBD1; size: -; J: TRBJ1-6; V: TRBV5-5; CDR3: CASRGGQGRTYNSPLHF; DNA: TGTGCCAGCAGGGGGGGACAGGGGAGAACCTATAATTCACCCCTCCACTTT
D: TRBD1; size: -; J: TRBJ2-1; V: TRBV7-6; CDR3: CASSPRQGGTYNEQFF; DNA: TGTGCCAGCAGCCCAAGACAGGGGGGAACCTACAATGAGCAGTTCTTC
D: -; size: -; J: TRBJ1-2; V: TRBV11-2; CDR3: CASSIRPDSLTYGYTF; DNA: TGTGCCAGCAGCATTAGGCCCGACAGCTTAACCTATGGCTACACCTTC
D: TRBD1; size: -; J: TRBJ2-7; V: TRBV6-5; CDR3: CASSYALGTGPSEQYF; DNA: TGTGCCAGCAGTTACGCCCTCGGGACAGGGCCCTCCGAGCAGTACTTC
D: -; size: -; J: TRBJ1-1; V: TRBV5-1; CDR3: CASSATFSTEAFF; DNA: TGCGCCAGCAGCGCTACCTTTAGCACTGAAGCTTTCTTT
D: -; size: -; J: TRBJ1-4; V: TRBV5-1; CDR3: CASSGAATNEKLFF; DNA: TGCGCCAGCAGTGGGGCTGCAACTAATGAAAAACTGTTTTTT
D: -; size: -; J: TRBJ2-1; V: TRBV5-1; CDR3: CASSFGIYNEQFF; DNA: TGCGCCAGCAGCTTCGGGATCTACAATGAGCAGTTCTTC
D: -; size: -; J: TRBJ1-4; V: TRBV3-1/TRBV3-2; CDR3: CASSQDWASNEKLFF; DNA: TGTGCCAGCAGCCAAGATTGGGCATCTAATGAAAAACTGTTTTTT
D: TRBD1; size: -; J: TRBJ1-3; V: TRBV5-1; CDR3: CASSQTGTGNGNTIYF; DNA: TGCGCCAGCAGCCAAACCGGGACAGGGAATGGAAACACCATATATTTT
D: TRBD1; size: -; J: TRBJ1-1; V: TRBV25-1; CDR3: CASSDPGTGDTEAFF; DNA: TGTGCCAGCAGTGATCCCGGGACAGGGGACACTGAAGCTTTCTTT
D: TRBD1; size: once; J: TRBJ1-2; V: TRBV18; CDR3: CASSPGITRGNYGYTF; DNA: TGTGCCAGCTCACCAGGGATTACCAGGGGGAACTATGGCTACACCTTC
D: -; size: -; J: TRBJ1-6; V: TRBV19; CDR3: CASSTRVEGSPLHF; DNA: TGTGCCAGTAGTACCCGCGTGGAGGGTTCACCCCTCCACTTT
D: TRBD2; size: -; J: TRBJ2-3; V: TRBV7-9; CDR3: CASSLSSGGGDTQYF; DNA: TGTGCCAGCAGCTTAAGTAGCGGGGGGGGAGATACGCAGTATTTT
D: -; size: -; J: TRBJ2-3; V: TRBV7-3; CDR3: CASSLTAGANTDTQYF; DNA: TGTGCCAGCAGCTTAACGGCGGGGGCCAACACAGATACGCAGTATTTT